This T cell receptor (beta chain) appears in the sequencing data of a study of blood T cell repertoires in COVID-19. Study-level information: Acute and convalescent COVID-19 samples came from the United States, Italy and Spain.

Germline V gene lookup returns CDR1 MGHDK and CDR2 SYGVNS. Trimming left V 4 bases short and J 2 bases short, with 12 bases between. The CDR3 sequence is 15 residues long. Original data processing: Estimates of nucleated cell counts were drawn from the amplification of reference gene primers. Some clones are missing from TCRdb's copy, which holds only in-frame ones; the method was immunoSEQ multiplex PCR. V, J and clone size were drawn from that table, and D and trimming were deduced from the DNA. The sample lists 300,000 to 450,000 clones, roughly 80% occurring once. The receptor was isolated from a human donor with acute or convalescent COVID-19. The donor label of this sample is uncertain. The chain is built from TRBV25-1 and TRBJ2-1, with TRBD1 as a possible D gene (6 bases). Sequences were obtained from peripheral blood. This CDR3 reads CASSGLDRPYNEQFF. CDR3 DNA: TGTGCCAGCAGTGGCTTGGACAGACCCTACAATGAGCAGTTCTTC.